This TCR beta chain was documented in a study of regulatory T cells in long-lasting Graves disease. Arm-PCR of CDR3 regions and iRepertoire HTBI primers were used to build TCR beta libraries. TCRdb re-called the multiplex PCR reads through MiXCR, storing one row per CDR3 protein. The sample carries roughly 420,000 distinct CDR3 sequences, about 17% recorded once. Overall study results and limits: It was peripheral blood alone, not thyroid tissue, that was studied.

The time point is: newly diagnosed GD, antithyroid drugs for less than 3 months. Scientists built the TCR library using RNA that was extracted from PBMCs. Notes on this clonotype: Its cognate antigen is unknown.

This CDR3 is built from 15 residues. V gave up 0 bases and J gave up 3 bases, with 12 bases separating them. Germline CDR1 SGHNT, CDR2 YYREEE (reference sequence). The sample was also reused in another study, on T cells in Graves' hyperthyroidism and ophthalmopathy. That study reports: Most thyroid clonotypes with frequency above 0.001 were detected in blood. Ophthalmopathy could be told apart from stable hyperthyroidism with a 13 V-J model. The model's output predicted ophthalmopathy at a median of 6.5 months prior to onset.

The TCR originated in a woman in her late teens or twenties with Graves disease. The chain uses TRBV5-4 and TRBJ1-1; no clear D gene. The sample here was peripheral blood mononuclear cells (PBMCs), taken at new diagnosis, from a patient treated with antithyroid drugs. CDR3 protein: CASSLEAAADTEAFF. The CDR3 bases are TGTGCCAGCAGCTTGGAAGCGGCAGCTGACACTGAAGCTTTCTTT.